The text below deals with one T cell receptor beta chain. These data belong to a study of blood T cells in healthy people across ages. In germline, CDR1 is MGHRA, CDR2 YSYEKL. The V end was cut by 3 bases, the J end by 2 bases, with 7 bases between. The CDR3 has 13 amino acids. Together with a sample-barcoded 5' primer, a J-beta primer mix was included in a second PCR lasting roughly 6 to 12 cycles. MiXCR was run by TCRdb on the 5' RACE reads, yielding one entry per CDR3 protein. The sample comprises about 940,000 distinct CDR3 sequences, approximately 49% of which are singletons, and roughly 12% rests with the top ten.

The TCR was taken from a man aged 30 to 39 in good health. This chain links TRBV4-1 with TRBJ2-5; no firm D call. Sequencing was carried out using blood. In DNA, the CDR3 is TGCGCCAGCAGCCAGAGGTTTCAAGAGACCCAGTACTTC. It codes for CASSQRFQETQYF.